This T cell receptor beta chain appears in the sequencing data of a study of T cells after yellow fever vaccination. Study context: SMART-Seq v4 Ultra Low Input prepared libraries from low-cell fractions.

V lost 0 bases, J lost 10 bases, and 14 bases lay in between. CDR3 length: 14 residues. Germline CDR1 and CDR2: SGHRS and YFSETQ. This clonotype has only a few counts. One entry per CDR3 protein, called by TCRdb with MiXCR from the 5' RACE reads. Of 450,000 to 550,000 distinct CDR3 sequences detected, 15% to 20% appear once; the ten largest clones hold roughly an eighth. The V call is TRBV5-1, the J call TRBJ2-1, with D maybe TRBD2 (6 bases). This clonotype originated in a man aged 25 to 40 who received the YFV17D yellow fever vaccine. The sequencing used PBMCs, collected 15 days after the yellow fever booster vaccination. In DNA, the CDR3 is TGCGCCAGCAGCTTGGACACGGGGCGGGGAGAGCAGTTCTTC. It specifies CASSLDTGRGEQFF.